The 20 T cell receptor beta chains in this list originate from one sample, sequenced in a study of control samples from healthy donors and cancer patients. Clones were read by immunoSEQ multiplex PCR, and TCRdb kept only the in-frame ones, dropping some. The sample has 200,000 to 250,000 clones, 85% to 95% seen once. Material: blood. The receptors were gathered from a man aged 45-65 years in good health.

V usage is TRBV6-2 or TRBV6-3 and J usage is TRBJ1-4; D unresolved. The CDR3 contains 14 residues. V was pared by 2 bases and J by 1 base, with 5 bases between. Germline V lookup: CDR1 MNHEY, CDR2 SVGEGT. DNA of the CDR3: TGTGCCAGCAGTTACGGCGTAACTAATGAAAAACTGTTTTTT. Translating it yields CASSYGVTNEKLFF.

The chain has TRBV5-4 and TRBJ2-1, with 9 bases fitting TRBD2. Trimming at V came to 2 bases and at J to 10 bases, leaving 10 bases not matched to a gene. The CDR3 covers 15 residues. Germline loops: CDR1 SGHNT, CDR2 YYREEE (reference sequence). CDR3 residues: CASSFPRAGGPEQFF. The CDR3 DNA follows: TGTGCCAGCAGCTTCCCCAGGGCGGGGGGGCCGGAGCAGTTCTTC.

The CDR3 coding sequence is TGCAGCGTATGGTTGGCCTACAATGAGCAGTTCTTC. Its translation is CSVWLAYNEQFF. This chain joins TRBV29-1 and TRBJ2-1; D gene uncertain. The V gene's germline CDR1 is SQVTM and CDR2 ANQGSEA. Trimming took off 6 bases at V and 2 bases at J, with 8 bases between the two ends. The CDR3 loop spans 12 amino acids.

V usage is TRBV6-1 and J usage is TRBJ2-7; TRBD1 aligns across 10 bases. Germline assignment: CDR1 MNHNS and CDR2 SASEGT. V was pared by 1 base and J by 2 bases, with 5 bases of the junction left unmatched. The CDR3 runs 16 residues. The CDR3 region is CASSEGGQGYTYEQYV. The CDR3 nucleotides are TGTGCCAGCAGTGAAGGGGGACAGGGGTACACCTACGAGCAGTACGTC.

The count of this clone is one. The chain carries TRBV5-1 and TRBJ2-2; D might be TRBD2 (5 bases). Trimming pared 4 bases from V and 6 bases from J, leaving 16 bases between. CDR1 SGHRS and CDR2 YFSETQ come from the germline V gene. The CDR3 length is 15 residues. CDR3 loop: CASSVPGKRAGELFF. In DNA, the CDR3 is TGCGCCAGCAGCGTGCCGGGAAAACGGGCCGGGGAGCTGTTTTTT.

This clone was found once. The rearrangement links TRBV6-5 to TRBJ1-2; D is ambiguous. Germline assignment: CDR1 MNHEY and CDR2 SVGAGI. The CDR3 is 14 residues long. Trimming took 6 bases from V and 2 from J, leaving 13 bases between them. CDR3 protein: CASRHQRVNYGYTF. The CDR3 DNA sequence: TGTGCCAGCAGACATCAGAGAGTCAACTATGGCTACACCTTC.

The genes are TRBV6-1 and TRBJ2-7, with TRBD2 matching over 7 bases. Germline loops: CDR1 MNHNS, CDR2 SASEGT. This CDR3 comprises 15 residues. The ends lost 0 bases at V and 4 bases at J; junction bases unmatched: 6. CDR3 amino acids: CASSEAHGGLYEQYF. DNA for the CDR3: TGTGCCAGCAGTGAAGCGCACGGGGGACTATACGAGCAGTACTTC.

The V and J genes are TRBV28 and TRBJ2-7; D remains ambiguous. The V end was cut by 5 bases, the J end by 5 bases, with 13 bases between. The CDR3 runs to 13 residues. Germline CDR1 MDHEN, CDR2 SYDVKM. CDR3 protein: CASSVPSANEQYF. The DNA for the CDR3 is TGTGCCAGCAGTGTCCCGTCGGCGAACGAGCAGTACTTC.

V and J are TRBV6-5 and TRBJ1-1; D unclear. CDR1 MNHEY and CDR2 SVGAGI come from the germline V gene. The CDR3 covers 13 residues. Deletions cut 6 bases from V and 3 bases from J, with 11 bases between. CDR3 bases: TGTGCCAGCAGCTACCGGGATGACACTGAAGCTTTCTTT. Protein: CASSYRDDTEAFF.

The chain has TRBV29-1 and TRBJ2-5; tentatively, D is TRBD2 (6 bases). Germline lookup yields CDR1 SQVTM and CDR2 ANQGSEA. This CDR3 has 14 amino acids. Deletions cut 6 bases from V and 7 bases from J, with 21 bases between. The CDR3 is CSVRRRRGEGTQYF. CDR3 DNA sequence: TGCAGCGTACGACGTCGGCGGGGAGAAGGGACCCAGTACTTC.

The V and J genes are TRBV20-1 and TRBJ1-2; D ambiguous. Germline V gene lookup returns CDR1 DFQATT and CDR2 SNEGSKA (reference sequence). The CDR3 is made up of 10 amino acids. The CDR3 region is CGLNHPGYTF. The CDR3 nucleotides read TGCGGGCTAAACCATCCTGGCTACACCTTC.

This chain links TRBV7-2 with TRBJ2-3; D is uncertain. The germline CDR1 and CDR2 sequences are SGHTA and FQGNSA. V was trimmed by 5 bases and J by 0 bases, leaving 12 bases between them. CDR3 length: 15 residues. The DNA of the CDR3 is TGTGCCAGCAGCCCGAGAACGACTAGCACAGATACGCAGTATTTT. This encodes CASSPRTTSTDTQYF.

This clone has just one count. The V gene is TRBV2, the J gene TRBJ1-6; D is perhaps TRBD1 (6 bases). Germline CDR1 is SNHLY and CDR2 is FYNNEI. The CDR3 consists of 15 residues. V was cut by 7 bases and J by 0 bases, with 10 bases left in between. The CDR3 region has the DNA TGTGCCAGCACCACAGGGAGCTCCTATAATTCACCCCTCCACTTT. It specifies CASTTGSSYNSPLHF.

This clone has just one count. The chain is built from TRBV10-3 and TRBJ1-1, with a weak D call TRBD1 (6 bases). CDR1 is ENHRY, CDR2 SYGVKD, per germline. The V end was cut by 6 bases, the J end by 2 bases, with 10 bases between. The CDR3 loop spans 13 amino acids. This CDR3 reads CAIRLQGNTEAFF. In DNA form, the CDR3 reads TGTGCCATCAGGTTACAGGGTAACACTGAAGCTTTCTTT.

The rearrangement uses TRBV5-1 and TRBJ2-3; the match to TRBD2 covers 7 bases. Germline-derived CDR1 and CDR2 are SGHRS and YFSETQ. The CDR3 consists of 13 residues. The trim removed 4 bases at V and 3 bases at J, leaving 2 bases unmatched. The CDR3 bases are TGCGCCAGCAGCGAGCGGGGTACAGATACGCAGTATTTT. It encodes CASSERGTDTQYF.

The chain uses TRBV9 and TRBJ1-6; D is unclear. Trimming left V 0 bases short and J 10 bases short, with 11 bases between. There are 14 residues in the CDR3. Germline V gives CDR1 SGDLS, CDR2 YYNGEE. The CDR3 reads CASSVGETRSPLHF. The DNA of the CDR3 is TGTGCCAGCAGCGTAGGGGAGACACGGTCACCCCTCCACTTT.

This chain links TRBV25-1 with TRBJ1-1; D may be TRBD1 (6 bases). The CDR3 covers 15 residues. V dropped 3 bases and J dropped 1 base, with 12 bases sitting between them. Germline loops: CDR1 MGHDK, CDR2 SYGVNS. The CDR3 sequence: CASSEDSYKNTEAFF. CDR3 sequence (DNA): TGTGCCAGCAGTGAGGACAGCTACAAGAACACTGAAGCTTTCTTT.

This chain links TRBV6-4 with TRBJ2-1; TRBD2 matches 12 bases. With 3 bases clipped from V and 13 bases from J, the junction kept 4 bases outside the gene matches. Germline V gene lookup returns CDR1 MRHNA and CDR2 SNTAGT. This CDR3 has 13 residues. The CDR3 region is CASSELAGGEQFF. The CDR3 nucleotides read TGTGCCAGCAGTGAACTAGCGGGGGGTGAACAGTTCTTC.

The chain has TRBV4-1 and TRBJ1-1; D is uncertain. The germline V and J ends were trimmed by 0 bases and 1 base, with 6 bases remaining between them. Germline V gene sequence: CDR1 MGHRA, CDR2 YSYEKL. This CDR3 spans 14 amino acids. In DNA form, the CDR3 reads TGCGCCAGCAGCCAAGAAAGATGGAACACTGAAGCTTTCTTT. Protein product: CASSQERWNTEAFF.

The chain employs TRBV5-1 and TRBJ1-4; D gene unclear. Germline loops: CDR1 SGHRS, CDR2 YFSETQ. V lost 4 bases and J lost 5, with 15 bases in between. This CDR3 is built from 15 residues. CDR3 DNA: TGCGCCAGCAGCACTGATCGGCGGTCGAATGAAAAACTGTTTTTT. Its translation is CASSTDRRSNEKLFF.